This TCR beta chain stems from a study of T cells expressing NK-cell markers. Across the whole study: CD3+CD56+NKG2C+, CD3+CD56+NKG2C- and CD3+CD56-NKG2C+ T cells, once sorted, supplied the TCR beta repertoires. Study-wide results and limits: Of CD8+ T cells, about 1.0-8% belonged to dominant NKG2C+ clonotypes in six donors.

CDR3 length equals 12 residues. The germline gives CDR1 MNHEY, CDR2 SVGAGI. Details on this clonotype: Its target is not known.

No DNA is given; TCRdb re-called the 5' RACE reads and lists each CDR3 protein once. This sample's table reports about 160,000 distinct CDR3 sequences. The J gene is TRBJ2-1, the V gene TRBV6-5; TCRdb reports TRBD1, a call that lacks DNA to check it against. This clonotype was obtained from a man aged 18-70 years in good health. Sequences were obtained from blood T cells: a sorted CD56 or NKG2C T cell subset, CD4+ or CD8+ T cells, or bulk PBMC T cells (not recorded which). CDR3 sequence reads: CASTVDSPCKFF.